These 16 T cell receptor beta chains were sequenced from one sample in a study of response to subunit inactivated influenza vaccine. Via MiXCR, TCRdb re-called the RT-PCR reads, giving one row per CDR3 protein. The sample has 710,000 or so distinct CDR3 sequences; about a sixth are singletons. Specimen: PBMCs from blood, collected about 11 days after vaccination. The receptors here all came from a man between 50 and 59 years old who received an inactivated influenza vaccine.

The chain joins TRBV6-1 to TRBJ1-6; TRBD1 aligns across 9 bases. The CDR3 has 16 amino acids. Per germline, CDR1 MNHNS and CDR2 SASEGT. The V segment lost 6 bases and the J segment 8 bases; nucleotides outside the gene matches: 11. In DNA, the CDR3 is TGTGCCAGCAGCGACCAACCGGGACAGGGTCATTCACCCCTCCACTTT. Translation: CASSDQPGQGHSPLHF.

This clonotype was detected only a few times. V and J are TRBV3-1 and TRBJ2-1; 9 bases line up with TRBD2. The trim removed 4 bases at V and 5 bases at J, leaving 9 bases unmatched. This CDR3 spans 16 amino acids. CDR1 is LGHDT and CDR2 is YNNKEL in the germline V gene (reference sequence). The CDR3 region is CASSPTGTSRHNEQFF. In nucleotides, the CDR3 is TGTGCCAGCAGCCCGACCGGGACTAGCAGGCACAATGAGCAGTTCTTC.

This clonotype turned up a few times. V gene TRBV20-1 combines with J gene TRBJ1-1; D unclear. CDR3 length: 15 amino acids. V was trimmed by 1 base and J by 4 bases, leaving 16 bases between them. Per germline, CDR1 DFQATT and CDR2 SNEGSKA (reference sequence). The CDR3 protein is CSARASRAPRTEAFF. CDR3 nucleotides: TGCAGTGCTAGAGCCTCACGTGCACCCCGCACTGAAGCTTTCTTT.

This clonotype was observed a few times. The J gene is TRBJ1-4, the V gene TRBV12-3 or TRBV12-4, with 7 bases identical to TRBD1. The CDR3 runs to 15 residues. The V segment lost 4 bases and the J segment 0 bases; nucleotides outside the gene matches: 2. The CDR3 DNA follows: TGTGCCAGCAGTTCGACAGGGTCAACTAATGAAAAACTGTTTTTT. It translates to CASSSTGSTNEKLFF.

In its sample, this clonotype was seen a few times. V usage is TRBV5-1 and J usage is TRBJ2-1, with TRBD1 identical over 8 bases. With 8 bases clipped from V and 0 bases from J, the junction kept 7 bases outside the gene matches. The CDR3 sequence is 15 residues long. CDR1 SGHRS and CDR2 YFSETQ come from the germline V gene. CDR3 region: CASTIGQGSYNEQFF. CDR3 bases: TGCGCCAGTACAATCGGACAGGGCTCCTACAATGAGCAGTTCTTC. Looking up the rest from reference TRBV5-1 and TRBJ2-1 gives the full variable domain: KAGVTQTPRYLIKTRGQQVTLSCSPISGHRSVSWYQQTPGQGLQFLFEYFSETQRNKGNFPGRFSGRQFSNSRSEMNVSTLELGDSALYLCASTIGQGSYNEQFFGPGTRLTVL.

The chain has TRBV6-1 and TRBJ1-1; 7 nucleotides align to TRBD1. The V gene's germline CDR1 is MNHNS and CDR2 SASEGT. V lost 6 bases to trimming and J lost 0 bases; unmatched junction nucleotides: 13. This CDR3 contains 17 residues. CDR3 in DNA: TGTGCCAGCAGACGGAGGACAGGCACGGCTATGAACACTGAAGCTTTCTTT. This codes for CASRRRTGTAMNTEAFF.

This clonotype was recorded a few times. V usage is TRBV10-3 and J usage is TRBJ1-3; D unclear. Germline lookup yields CDR1 ENHRY and CDR2 SYGVKD. V was shortened by 3 bases and J by 0 bases, with 12 bases between the two germline ends. This CDR3 is 16 amino acids long. Here the CDR3 reads CAISDLGTSSGNTIYF. The CDR3 DNA is TGTGCCATCAGTGATTTGGGTACGAGCTCTGGAAACACCATATATTTT.

The V gene is TRBV20-1, the J gene TRBJ2-7; D is tentatively TRBD1 or TRBD2 (5 bases each). The V gene's germline CDR1 is DFQATT and CDR2 SNEGSKA (reference sequence). Trimming removed 4 bases at V and 0 bases at J, with 16 bases between. This CDR3 is built from 15 residues. The CDR3 is CSATRWDVNSYEQYF. The CDR3 DNA is TGCAGTGCTACGCGTTGGGACGTAAACTCCTACGAGCAGTACTTC.

A few counts support this clonotype. The chain joins TRBV6-1 to TRBJ2-5, with 10 bases lining up with TRBD1. Germline V gives CDR1 MNHNS, CDR2 SASEGT. There are 15 residues in the CDR3. The V gene end was trimmed by 8 bases and the J gene end by 3 bases; junction bases not matched to a gene: 9. The CDR3 region is CASQKGTGAKETQYF. The CDR3 region has the DNA TGTGCCAGCCAAAAAGGGACAGGGGCAAAAGAGACCCAGTACTTC.

This clonotype was picked up many times. The chain carries TRBV7-8 and TRBJ2-3, with D unclear. Germline assignment: CDR1 SGHVS and CDR2 FQNEAQ. Trimming shortened V by 2 bases and J by 1 base, and 4 bases separated the two germline ends. This CDR3 region has 13 residues. DNA of the CDR3: TGTGCCAGCAGCTTATGGGGCACAGATACGCAGTATTTT. As protein: CASSLWGTDTQYF. Looking up the rest from reference TRBV7-8 and TRBJ2-3 gives the full variable domain: GAGVSQSPRYKVAKRGQDVALRCDPISGHVSLFWYQQALGQGPEFLTYFQNEAQLDKSGLPSDRFFAERPEGSVSTLKIQRTQQEDSAVYLCASSLWGTDTQYFGPGTRLTVL.

This sequence joins TRBV7-9 and TRBJ2-7; 8 bases line up with TRBD1. Unmatched junction bases numbered 6, after V lost 5 bases and J lost 6 bases. This CDR3 contains 13 residues. Germline loops: CDR1 SEHNR, CDR2 FQNEAQ (reference sequence). CDR3 amino acids: CASSKGTGLEQYF. Here the CDR3 DNA reads TGTGCCAGCAGCAAAGGGACAGGCCTCGAGCAGTACTTC.

This clonotype turned up a few times. The chain uses TRBV7-2 and TRBJ1-5; D not certain. Per the germline V gene, CDR1 is SGHTA and CDR2 is FQGNSA. This CDR3 is 14 amino acids long. V was shortened by 7 bases and J by 1 base, with 11 bases between the two germline ends. This chain's CDR3 is CASKEGISNQPQHF. CDR3 coding DNA: TGTGCCAGCAAGGAGGGTATCAGCAATCAGCCCCAGCATTTT.

The gene calls are TRBV27 and TRBJ1-4; D unresolved. The germline V gene has CDR1 MNHEY and CDR2 SMNVEV (reference sequence). The CDR3 contains 13 residues. Trimming removed 3 bases at V and 7 bases at J, with 9 bases between. The CDR3 DNA reads TGTGCCAGCAGTTTCACAGAGGGTGAAAAACTGTTTTTT. Protein product: CASSFTEGEKLFF.

This clonotype was counted between two and nine times. The chain uses TRBV12-3 or TRBV12-4 and TRBJ2-5; the match to TRBD2 covers 13 bases. Trimming cost V 5 bases and J 13 bases; bases outside gene matches: 10. The CDR3 runs to 14 residues. The CDR3 reads CASSTTSGGPAPYF. The CDR3 DNA reads as TGTGCCAGCAGTACGACTAGCGGGGGGCCGGCCCCGTACTTC.

The J gene is TRBJ1-2, the V gene TRBV12-3 or TRBV12-4; D gene uncertain. The CDR3 has 16 residues. V was shortened by 2 bases and J by 5 bases, with 18 bases between the two germline ends. For the CDR3, the DNA is TGTGCCAGCAGTTTATCCCCAGGTCGTGGGGAATATGGCTACACCTTC. Its protein is CASSLSPGRGEYGYTF.

In its sample, this clonotype was seen a few times. The chain couples TRBV7-3 to TRBJ2-2, with D hard to call. The CDR3 loop spans 11 amino acids. The V and J ends lost 5 bases and 8 bases respectively, with 6 bases between them. In germline, CDR1 is SGHTA, CDR2 FQGTGA. The CDR3 protein is CASSKSGELFF. The CDR3 DNA is TGTGCCAGCAGCAAGTCAGGGGAGCTGTTTTTT.